This T cell receptor beta chain was identified during a study of breast tumors, draining lymph nodes, adjacent tissues. At least ten counts were recorded for this clonotype. Its matching antigen is unknown. The CDR3 sequence is 15 residues long. Losses at the gene ends were 6 bases for V and 2 bases for J; bases not matched to a gene: 5. Breast cancer patients provided tissue from their axillary draining lymph nodes. Study outcomes and limitations: Compared with basal-like, luminal-like tumors shared significantly more repertoire with nontumor tissue. Data fit most tumor T cells coming from lymph node, expanding in tumor. Compared with lymph nodes, tumors were less diverse; compared with nontumor tissue, more.

TCRdb itself ran the multiplex PCR reads through MiXCR, one entry per CDR3 protein. The table shows around 250,000 distinct CDR3 sequences, with nearly 35% occurring only once. Sequenced material: axillary lymph node tissue. The origin of this receptor is a female donor with breast cancer. Some clones in this sample may be carry-over from other donors' samples. The genes are TRBV12-3 or TRBV12-4 and TRBJ2-7, with 12 bases identical to TRBD2. The CDR3 spells CASSGLAGPAYEQYF. In nucleotides, the CDR3 is TGTGCCAGCAGCGGACTAGCGGGGCCCGCCTACGAGCAGTACTTC.